A single T cell receptor (delta chain) is shown here with its context. Its antigen remains unidentified. The ends lost 0 bases at V and 0 bases at J; junction bases unmatched: 20. The germline CDR1 and CDR2 sequences are TSWWSYY and QGS. The CDR3 length is 22 residues. Extracted RNA was reverse transcribed into cDNA. The CDR3 regions were amplified by multiplex PCR from V-gene primers to a constant-region primer. TCRdb re-identified clones in the multiplex PCR reads via CATT. This sample has about 53,000 delta-chain clones, with around 16% found just once. The sample comes from a study of Vδ1+ human thymocytes. Findings of the study overall: In the thymus, TRG and TRD repertoires looked highly polyclonal with Gaussian CDR3 lengths. Despite high sort purity, approximately 20% of thymic T cell receptor delta sequences were Vdelta2.

Vdelta1+ thymocyte sorts reached between roughly 98% and 99.6% purity. The chain employs TRDV1 and TRDJ1; 9 bases line up with TRDD3. Sequencing was performed on Vdelta1+ gamma-delta thymocytes from the thymus. Specified subset: FACS-sorted CD3+ TCRalphabeta- TCRVdelta1+ TCRVdelta2- thymocytes. This clonotype was obtained from a girl in the first two years of life who had congenital heart surgery. The CDR3 spells CALGELGGDTRAVTPYTDKLIF. Written as DNA, the CDR3 is TGTGCTCTTGGGGAACTGGGGGGGGATACCCGCGCGGTTACCCCGTACACCGATAAACTCATCTTT.